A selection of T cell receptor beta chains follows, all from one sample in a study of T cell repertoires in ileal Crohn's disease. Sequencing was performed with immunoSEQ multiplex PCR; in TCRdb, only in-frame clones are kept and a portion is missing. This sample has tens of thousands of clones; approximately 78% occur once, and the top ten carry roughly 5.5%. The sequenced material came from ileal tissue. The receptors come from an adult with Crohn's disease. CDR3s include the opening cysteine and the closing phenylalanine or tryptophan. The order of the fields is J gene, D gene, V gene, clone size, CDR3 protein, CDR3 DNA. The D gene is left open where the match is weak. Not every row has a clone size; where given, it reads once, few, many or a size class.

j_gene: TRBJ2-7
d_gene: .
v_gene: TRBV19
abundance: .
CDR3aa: CASSISGQGAYEQYF
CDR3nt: TGTGCCAGTAGTATTTCGGGACAAGGGGCCTACGAGCAGTACTTC

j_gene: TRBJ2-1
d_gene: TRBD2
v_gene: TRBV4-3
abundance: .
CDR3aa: CASSQEAGVYNEQFF
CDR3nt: TGCGCCAGCAGCCAAGAAGCGGGGGTTTACAATGAGCAGTTCTTC

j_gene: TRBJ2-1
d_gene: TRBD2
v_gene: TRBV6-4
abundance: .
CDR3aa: CASSDSISGGGNEQFF
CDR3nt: TGTGCCAGCAGTGACTCGATTAGCGGGGGCGGCAATGAGCAGTTCTTC

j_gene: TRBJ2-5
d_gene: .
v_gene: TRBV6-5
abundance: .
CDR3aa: CASSETTFQETQYF
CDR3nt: TGTGCCAGCAGTGAAACCACATTTCAAGAGACCCAGTACTTC

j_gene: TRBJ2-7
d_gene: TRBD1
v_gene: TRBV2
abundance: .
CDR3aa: CASSETGGGEQYF
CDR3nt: TGTGCCAGCAGTGAGACAGGGGGAGGCGAGCAGTACTTC

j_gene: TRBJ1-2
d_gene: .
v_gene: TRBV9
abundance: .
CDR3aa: CASNEGDSNYGYTF
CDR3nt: TGTGCCAGCAACGAAGGGGACTCTAACTATGGCTACACCTTC

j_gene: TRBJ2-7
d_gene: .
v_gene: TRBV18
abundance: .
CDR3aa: CASSPRQLVYEQYF
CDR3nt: TGTGCCAGCTCACCCAGACAGCTAGTCTACGAGCAGTACTTC

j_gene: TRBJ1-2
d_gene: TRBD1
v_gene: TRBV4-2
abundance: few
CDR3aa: CASSQEGTGSRYGYTF
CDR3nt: TGTGCCAGCAGCCAAGAGGGGACAGGCTCTCGGTATGGCTACACCTTC

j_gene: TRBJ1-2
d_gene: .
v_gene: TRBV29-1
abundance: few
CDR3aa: CSVEEALYGYTF
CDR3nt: TGCAGCGTTGAAGAAGCCCTCTATGGCTACACCTTC

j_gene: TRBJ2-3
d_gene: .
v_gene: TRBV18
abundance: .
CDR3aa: CASSPPSVSDTQYF
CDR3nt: TGTGCCAGCTCACCACCGTCCGTTTCGGATACGCAGTATTTT

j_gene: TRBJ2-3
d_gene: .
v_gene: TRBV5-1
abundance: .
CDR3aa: CASSLALDTQYF
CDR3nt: TGCGCCAGCAGCTTGGCCCTTGATACGCAGTATTTT

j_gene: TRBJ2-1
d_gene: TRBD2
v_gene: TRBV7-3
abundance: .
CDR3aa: CASSLNGGGDEQFF
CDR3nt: TGTGCCAGCAGCTTAAATGGGGGGGGAGATGAGCAGTTCTTC

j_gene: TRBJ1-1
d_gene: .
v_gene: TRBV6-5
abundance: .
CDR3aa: CASSYDLPGDFEAFF
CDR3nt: TGTGCCAGCAGTTACGACCTCCCGGGGGACTTTGAAGCTTTCTTT

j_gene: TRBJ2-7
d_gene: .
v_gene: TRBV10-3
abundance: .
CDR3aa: CAISDSYEQYF
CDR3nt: TGTGCCATCAGCGACAGCTACGAGCAGTACTTC

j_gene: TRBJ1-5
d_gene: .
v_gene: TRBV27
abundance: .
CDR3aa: CASSPGLRNQPQHF
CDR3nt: TGTGCCAGCAGTCCGGGACTCCGCAATCAGCCCCAGCATTTT

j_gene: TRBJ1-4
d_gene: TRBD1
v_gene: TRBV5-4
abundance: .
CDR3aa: CASSLRQGGDEKLFF
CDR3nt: TGTGCCAGCAGCCTCCGACAGGGGGGGGATGAAAAACTGTTTTTT

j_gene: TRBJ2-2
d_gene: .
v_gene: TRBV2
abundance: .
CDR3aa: CASSGRQRNTGELFF
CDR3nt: TGTGCCAGCAGCGGTAGACAGCGTAACACCGGGGAGCTGTTTTTT

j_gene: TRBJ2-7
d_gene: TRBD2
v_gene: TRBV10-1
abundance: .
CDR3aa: CASSEYPSGDYEQYF
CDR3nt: TGCGCCAGCAGTGAGTATCCTAGCGGCGACTACGAGCAGTACTTC

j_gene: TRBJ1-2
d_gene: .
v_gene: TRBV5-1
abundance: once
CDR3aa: CASSPGLEGYGYTF
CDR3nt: TGCGCCAGCAGCCCAGGACTGGAGGGCTATGGCTACACCTTC

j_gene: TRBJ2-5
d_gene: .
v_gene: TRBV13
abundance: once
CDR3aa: CASSPRWAQETQYF
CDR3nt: TGTGCCAGCAGCCCTCGGTGGGCTCAAGAGACCCAGTACTTC

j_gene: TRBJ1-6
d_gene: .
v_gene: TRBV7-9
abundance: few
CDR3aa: CASIHSGDVYSPLHF
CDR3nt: TGTGCCAGCATCCATTCAGGGGATGTTTATTCACCCCTCCACTTT

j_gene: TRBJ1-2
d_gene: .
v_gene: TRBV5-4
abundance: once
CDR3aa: CASSLVGRVYGYTF
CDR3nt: TGTGCCAGCAGCTTGGTTGGCAGGGTCTATGGCTACACCTTC

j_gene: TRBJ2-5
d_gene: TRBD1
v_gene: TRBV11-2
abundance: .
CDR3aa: CASSLDLTGFQETQYF
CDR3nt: TGTGCCAGCAGCTTAGACCTGACAGGGTTCCAAGAGACCCAGTACTTC

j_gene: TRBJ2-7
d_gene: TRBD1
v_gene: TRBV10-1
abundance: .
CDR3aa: CASSEDRVSYEQYF
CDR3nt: TGCGCCAGCAGTGAGGACAGGGTAAGCTACGAGCAGTACTTC

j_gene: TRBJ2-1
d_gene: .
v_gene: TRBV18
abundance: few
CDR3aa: CASSPPRGANEQFF
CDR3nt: TGTGCCAGCTCACCACCCCGGGGGGCTAATGAGCAGTTCTTC

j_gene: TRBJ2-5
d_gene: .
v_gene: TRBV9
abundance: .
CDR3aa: CASSVAMRQETQYF
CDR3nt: TGTGCCAGCAGCGTAGCGATGCGGCAAGAGACCCAGTACTTC

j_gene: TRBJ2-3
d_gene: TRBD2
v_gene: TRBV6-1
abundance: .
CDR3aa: CASSEALTSLPDTQYF
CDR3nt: TGTGCCAGCAGTGAAGCCTTGACTAGCCTACCAGATACGCAGTATTTT

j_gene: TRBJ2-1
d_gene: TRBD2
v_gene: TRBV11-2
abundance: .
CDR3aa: CASSHRGGLAGGLYNEQFF
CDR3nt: TGTGCCAGCAGTCACCGAGGGGGACTAGCGGGGGGCTTATACAATGAGCAGTTCTTC

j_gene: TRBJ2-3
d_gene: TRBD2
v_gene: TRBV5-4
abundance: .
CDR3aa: CASSPSSGATDTQYF
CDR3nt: TGTGCCAGCAGCCCTTCTAGCGGGGCCACAGATACGCAGTATTTT

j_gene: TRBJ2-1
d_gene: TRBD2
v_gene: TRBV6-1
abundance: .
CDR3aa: CASSDEAGGYNEQFF
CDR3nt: TGTGCCAGCAGTGACGAAGCGGGGGGCTACAATGAGCAGTTCTTC

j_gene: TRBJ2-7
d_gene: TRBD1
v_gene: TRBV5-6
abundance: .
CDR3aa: CASSLDLTGGNEQYF
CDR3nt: TGTGCCAGCAGCTTAGACCTTACAGGGGGCAACGAGCAGTACTTC

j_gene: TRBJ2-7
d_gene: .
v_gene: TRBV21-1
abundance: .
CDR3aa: CASSKVGQGPTYEQYF
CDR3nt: TGTGCCAGCAGCAAAGTGGGACAGGGGCCTACCTACGAGCAGTACTTC

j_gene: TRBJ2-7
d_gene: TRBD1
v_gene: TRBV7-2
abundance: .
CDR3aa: CASSHGQAVREQYF
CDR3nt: TGTGCCAGCAGCCATGGACAGGCAGTGCGGGAGCAGTACTTC

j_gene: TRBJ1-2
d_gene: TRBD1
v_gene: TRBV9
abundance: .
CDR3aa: CASSAGQGRGNYGYTF
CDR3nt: TGTGCCAGCAGCGCTGGACAGGGTCGGGGGAACTATGGCTACACCTTC

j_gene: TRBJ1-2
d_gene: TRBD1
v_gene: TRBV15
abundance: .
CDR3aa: CATSRVPPDRAHGYTF
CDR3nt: TGTGCCACCAGCAGAGTGCCCCCCGACAGGGCACATGGCTACACCTTC

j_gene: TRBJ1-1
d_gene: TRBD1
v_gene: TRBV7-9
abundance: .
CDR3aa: CASSPNRGNTEAFF
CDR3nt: TGTGCCAGCAGCCCCAACAGGGGTAACACTGAAGCTTTCTTT

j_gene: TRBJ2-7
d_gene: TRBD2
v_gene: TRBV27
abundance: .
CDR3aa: CASSSSGLAYTYEQYF
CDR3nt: TGTGCCAGCAGTTCCAGCGGACTAGCGTATACCTACGAGCAGTACTTC

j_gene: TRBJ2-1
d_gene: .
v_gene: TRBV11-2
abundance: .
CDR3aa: CASSSNRVRYNEQFF
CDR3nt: TGTGCCAGCAGCTCCAACAGGGTCCGGTACAATGAGCAGTTCTTC

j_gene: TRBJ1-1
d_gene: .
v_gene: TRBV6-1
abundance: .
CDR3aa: CASSQRGNTEAFF
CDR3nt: TGTGCCAGCAGCCAGCGAGGGAACACTGAAGCTTTCTTT

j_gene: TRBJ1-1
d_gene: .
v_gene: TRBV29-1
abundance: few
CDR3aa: CSGTENTEAFF
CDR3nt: TGCAGCGGTACAGAGAACACTGAAGCTTTCTTT

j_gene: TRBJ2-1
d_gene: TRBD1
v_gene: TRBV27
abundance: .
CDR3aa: CASARDRGRSEQFF
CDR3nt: TGTGCCAGCGCCCGGGACAGGGGGCGAAGTGAGCAGTTCTTC

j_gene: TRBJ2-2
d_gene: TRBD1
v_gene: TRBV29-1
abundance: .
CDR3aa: CSVGGQKSTGELFF
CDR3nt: TGCAGCGTTGGGGGACAGAAAAGCACCGGGGAGCTGTTTTTT

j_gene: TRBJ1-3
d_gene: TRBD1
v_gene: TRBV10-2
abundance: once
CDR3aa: CASELTGTGNTIYF
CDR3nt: TGCGCCAGCGAGCTGACAGGGACGGGAAACACCATATATTTT